This paragraph covers one T cell receptor beta chain sequence. No cognate antigen has been identified for it. The record has no base qualities; no much larger clone is one base away. The data were produced on an Illumina NovaSeq 6000. TCRalpha and TCRbeta cDNA libraries were built by 5'RACE with constant-segment primers, adding sample barcodes and unique molecular identifiers. RNA was extracted from every sample with Trizol reagent. Amplification of the libraries took two PCR steps, and the second step added a second sample barcode plus Illumina TruSeq adapters. Sequencing of libraries was performed on an Illumina NovaSeq with 2 x 150 bp paired-end reads. For the original study's pipeline: The reads were demultiplexed and collapsed into UMI-guided consensus sequences using migec v1.2.7. Using mixcr v2.1.11, UMI consensuses were aligned to TRA and TRB V and J templates and then assembled into clonotypes. A clonotype was counted as expanded or contracted only if both edgeR and NoisET called the change significant, with noise models trained on biological replicates. For edgeR calls, the thresholds were a false discovery rate-adjusted p below 0.01 and a log2 fold-change of 1. PCA with hierarchical clustering of max-normalized trajectories of the 1000 most abundant clonotypes was used as exploratory dynamics analysis. Separately sequenced CD4+ and CD8+ repertoires were used to assign the CD4 or CD8 phenotype of responding clones. TCRdb's own reprocessing of the public reads used fastp at Q25 and MiXCR and kept productive beta chains. Rows matching on CDR3 protein sequence are summarized as one entry with the most common DNA and genes. The V and J calls follow TCRdb's processing rather than the paper's. Recorded for this sample are around 200,000 distinct CDR3 sequences; about 10% of them occurred a single time. The ten largest account for 2.5% to 3.5% of the sample.

The data were obtained in a study of T-cell memory formation after mild COVID-19 (dated by TCRdb to 2020 to 2023). As for the study more broadly: TCR sequence clusters from the two donors were found to be largely donor specific. The cohort comprised two young, previously healthy adult volunteers, one female and one male. Longitudinal TCRalpha and TCRbeta repertoire sequencing tracked T-cell clones expanding and contracting after mild COVID-19 in two donors. The study at large found these results: Balanced CD4/CD8 phenotypes were observed for clones contracting from day 15 to 85, whereas a bias towards CD4+ was observed for a second wave of clones expanding from day 15 to 37. Contracting CD4+ clones appeared mostly in the CM and EM memory subsets, whereas CD8+ clones were enriched in EMRA. The study included only two mild cases, and larger cohorts that include severe cases with pre-infection samples were judged to be necessary. SARS-CoV-2 specificity was not confirmed for the second-wave clones peaking on day 37. Some responding clones were found in pre-infection memory, which suggests that pre-existing cross-reactive memory T cells took part in the SARS-CoV-2 response.

Ficoll-Paque density gradient centrifugation was used to isolate PBMCs. Deletion took 5 bases off V and 10 bases off J, with a span of 12 bases between the germline ends. Inclusive of the bounding cysteine and phenylalanine, the CDR3 is 12 residues long. The sequence is cut down to CDR3 DNA, 36 bases in frame from base 1. The germline V gene encodes CDR1 SGHTA and CDR2 FQGNSA. The clonotype comes from a man younger than 30 who had mild COVID-19 (a few samples of this study predate the infection). The sample titles of this study are shuffled in the database, so cell type and time point are left out; the donor was told from shared clones. Sequencing was carried out using PBMCs or a T cell subset sorted from them (not recorded which). The chain joins TRBV7-2 to TRBJ2-1; possibly the D gene is TRBD2, per 6 matching bases. The DNA is as follows: TGTGCCAGCAGCCCACCGACTAGAGAGCAGTTCTTC. Protein translation: CASSPPTREQFF.